Reported below is one T cell receptor beta chain. Its antigen remains unknown. The sample is drawn from a study of shared clonotypes between healthy human individuals. Study-level findings and limits: The four-donor shared clonotypes exceeded non-shared clonotypes in generation probability, with non-shared ones scoring lower. Among donors, sharing of clonotypes was expected to be affected by sequencing depth.

Here immunoSEQ multiplex PCR was the method, and the copy in TCRdb shows in-frame clones only, minus some. The data hold hundreds of thousands of clones, with 55% to 75% observed a single time. The CDR3 is 15 amino acids. The clonotype comes from a woman in her 30s in good health. V and J are TRBV21-1 and TRBJ2-2; the DNA was not compared with TRBD2, the D call given in the table. TRBV21-1 is a documented pseudogene. The sample consisted of memory CD4+ T cells sorted from blood. Noted subset: CD45RA-negative fraction. The CDR3 DNA reads TGTGCCAGCGGCGGACTAGCGGGAGACACCGGGGAGCTGTTTTTT. This codes for CASGGLAGDTGELFF.